The 14 T cell receptor beta chains given below trace back to one sample, sequenced in a study of blood T cell repertoires in COVID-19. Measured with immunoSEQ multiplex PCR; TCRdb has only the in-frame clones, and not every one. The table shows 81,000 or so clones, with more than 75% occurring only once. The sequencing sample was made of peripheral blood. These receptors came from a man in his fifties with active COVID-19.

The V call is TRBV4-2, the J call TRBJ2-7; perhaps TRBD1 as D (6 bases). V shed 1 base and J shed 1 base, with 11 bases lying between them. The CDR3 sequence is 15 residues long. The germline gives CDR1 LGHNA, CDR2 YNFKEQ. The CDR3 here is CASSQVAGVSYEQYF. The CDR3 DNA is TGTGCCAGCAGCCAAGTCGCAGGGGTATCCTACGAGCAGTACTTC.

This chain links TRBV7-2 with TRBJ1-3, with 7 bases matching TRBD1. V dropped 4 bases and J dropped 0; count of bases not matched to a gene: 12. This CDR3 comprises 18 residues. Germline-derived CDR1 and CDR2 are SGHTA and FQGNSA. For the CDR3, the DNA is TGTGCCAGCAGCTATATAGGGACAGCCTCGGGCTCTGGAAACACCATATATTTT. Protein product: CASSYIGTASGSGNTIYF. Full variable domain (missing parts from reference TRBV7-2 and TRBJ1-3): GAGVSQSPSNKVTEKGKDVELRCDPISGHTALYWYRQSLGQGLEFLIYFQGNSAPDKSGLPSDRFSAERTGGSVSTLTIQRTQQEDSAVYLCASSYIGTASGSGNTIYFGEGSWLTVV.

This clone was found once. The genes are TRBV28 and TRBJ2-1; 16 nucleotides match TRBD2. The CDR3 contains 15 residues. The V gene end was trimmed by 6 bases and the J gene end by 9 bases; junction bases not matched to a gene: 5. CDR1 is MDHEN and CDR2 is SYDVKM in the germline V gene. The CDR3 DNA reads TGTGCCAGCAGCCCCGGGACTAGCGGGAGGGCTGAGCAGTTCTTC. It codes for CASSPGTSGRAEQFF.

V gene TRBV19 combines with J gene TRBJ1-6; tentative D call: TRBD1 (6 bases). Germline-derived CDR1 and CDR2 are LNHDA and SQIVND (reference sequence). The CDR3 sequence is 16 residues long. V lost 3 bases to trimming and J lost 0 bases, with 9 bases between them. The CDR3 region is CASSITGSSYNSPLHF. The CDR3 coding sequence is TGTGCCAGTAGTATCACAGGGAGCTCCTATAATTCACCCCTCCACTTT.

The J gene is TRBJ2-2, the V gene TRBV27, with TRBD2 as a possible D gene (7 bases). CDR1 is MNHEY, CDR2 SMNVEV, per germline (reference sequence). V lost 7 bases and J 3 bases, leaving 18 bases between the germline ends. The CDR3 runs to 16 residues. CDR3 region: CASINLAGAHTGELFF. CDR3 nucleotide sequence: TGTGCCAGCATCAACCTTGCGGGGGCCCACACCGGGGAGCTGTTTTTT.

A note on this clone: The sample contains more than one DNA sequence encoding this CDR3. The rearrangement joins TRBV28 to TRBJ2-3; 12 nucleotides agree with TRBD2. This CDR3 has 17 residues. Germline values: CDR1 MDHEN, CDR2 SYDVKM. V shed 3 bases and J 1 base; nucleotides not matched to a gene: 5. CDR3 protein: CASSFPGTSGRTDTQYF. As DNA, the CDR3 is TGTGCCAGCAGTTTCCCTGGGACTAGCGGGCGCACAGATACGCAGTATTTT.

The chain is built from TRBV4-1 and TRBJ1-1; perhaps TRBD1 as D (6 bases). This CDR3 comprises 14 residues. Germline V CDR1 and CDR2: MGHRA, YSYEKL. The V and J ends lost 0 bases and 11 bases respectively, with 16 bases between them. CDR3: CASSQEGALDRAFF. CDR3 bases: TGCGCCAGCAGCCAAGAGGGGGCATTAGATAGGGCTTTCTTT.

The V gene is TRBV28, the J gene TRBJ2-1; 11 nucleotides agree with TRBD2. From germline, CDR1 is MDHEN and CDR2 SYDVKM. The length of the CDR3 is 17 residues. The ends lost 6 bases at V and 4 bases at J; junction bases unmatched: 11. CDR3 DNA sequence: TGTGCCAGCAGCCTTGTCCAGGGGACTAGCGGTTACAATGAGCAGTTCTTC. Translated, it gives CASSLVQGTSGYNEQFF.

V usage is TRBV5-1 and J usage is TRBJ1-2; D is undetermined. The germline gives CDR1 SGHRS, CDR2 YFSETQ. The CDR3 totals 13 residues. V lost 4 bases to trimming and J lost 4 bases, with 11 bases between them. The chain's CDR3 is CASSASRGYGYTF. As DNA, the CDR3 is TGCGCCAGCAGCGCTAGTCGGGGCTATGGCTACACCTTC.

The chain recombines TRBV15 with TRBJ2-7; TRBD1 agrees at 8 bases. CDR1 is LNHNV and CDR2 is YYDKDF in the germline V gene (reference sequence). With V trimmed by 1 base and J by 3 bases, 8 bases remained unmatched. The CDR3 sequence is 16 residues long. CDR3 in DNA: TGTGCCACCAGCAGAGGTGGGGGAACAGGGGGCTACGAGCAGTACTTC. Its translation: CATSRGGGTGGYEQYF.

The rearrangement joins TRBV15 to TRBJ2-3; 10 bases line up with TRBD1. Germline V gene data show CDR1 as LNHNV and CDR2 as YYDKDF (reference sequence). Trimming took 3 bases from V and 0 from J; bases not matched to a gene: 0. This CDR3 comprises 15 residues. The CDR3 DNA follows: TGTGCCACCAGCAGGGGACAGGGGAGCACAGATACGCAGTATTTT. It specifies CATSRGQGSTDTQYF.

V and J are TRBV5-1 and TRBJ2-5, with a weak D call TRBD2 (6 bases). V shed 1 base and J shed 2 bases, with 12 bases lying between them. CDR1 and CDR2 from the germline V gene are SGHRS and YFSETQ. This CDR3 contains 15 residues. CDR3 sequence reads: CASSLLLGGQETQYF. The CDR3 DNA reads as TGCGCCAGCAGCTTGTTATTGGGGGGTCAAGAGACCCAGTACTTC.

V is TRBV18 and J is TRBJ2-7; TRBD2 is a possible D gene (6 bases). Germline V gene sequence: CDR1 KGHSH, CDR2 LQKENI. The CDR3 runs to 13 residues. V lost 6 bases and J 5 bases, leaving 14 bases between the germline ends. The DNA of the CDR3 is TGTGCCAGCTCGCAATCCGGAGGGAACGAGCAGTACTTC. As protein: CASSQSGGNEQYF.

The chain joins TRBV6-5 to TRBJ1-2; TRBD1 might be the D (5 bases). CDR1 is MNHEY, CDR2 SVGAGI, per germline. Trimming removed 6 bases from V and 7 bases from J, with 18 bases in between. The CDR3 totals 14 residues. CDR3 nucleotides: TGTGCCAGCAGCCCACTTGGGGCGCAGGGTGGCTACACCTTC. It specifies CASSPLGAQGGYTF.